The 5 T cell receptor beta chains presented below share a single source sample, sequenced in a study of OX40 agonist ivuxolimab in advanced cancers. Profiled with immunoSEQ multiplex PCR; TCRdb holds only in-frame clones, not every one. The sample yields roughly 120,000 clones, less than 95% seen once. This sample comprised CD4+ or CD8+ T cells sorted from blood, obtained in a trial of the OX40 agonist ivuxolimab. These receptors all come from an adult with an advanced solid tumor such as melanoma, head and neck, liver or kidney cancer.

The CDR3 sequence is CASSSRGGLAGAPYEQYF. CDR3 in DNA: TGTGCCAGCAGTTCACGGGGGGGACTAGCGGGAGCCCCTTACGAGCAGTACTTC. The V and J genes are TRBV28 and TRBJ2-7; 14 bases are shared with TRBD2. The CDR3 has 18 amino acids. CDR1 is MDHEN, CDR2 SYDVKM, per germline. V shed 4 bases, J shed 4 bases, and the junction held 12 bases outside the gene matches.

The table lists this clone with a count of one. CDR3 nucleotide sequence: TGTGCCAGCGCCGGGTCTTCAAAGGTTGGCTACACCTTC. This codes for CASAGSSKVGYTF. V and J are TRBV28 and TRBJ1-2; D ambiguous. Germline-derived CDR1 and CDR2 are MDHEN and SYDVKM. The ends were cut back, 8 bases at V and 7 bases at J, with 17 bases in the middle. The CDR3 covers 13 residues.

The chain employs TRBV6-5 and TRBJ1-4, with 7 bases aligning to TRBD1. The CDR3 runs 12 residues. The V and J ends lost 5 bases and 8 bases, in that order; junction bases with no gene match: 2. CDR1 and CDR2 from the germline V gene are MNHEY and SVGAGI. CDR3 loop: CASSPGGEKLFF. The CDR3 nucleotides are TGTGCCAGCAGTCCAGGGGGAGAAAAACTGTTTTTT.

V usage is TRBV11-2 and J usage is TRBJ2-2, with D hard to call. CDR1 is SGHAT and CDR2 is FQNNGV in the germline V gene. The germline V and J ends were trimmed by 5 bases and 4 bases, with 8 bases remaining between them. The CDR3 is made up of 13 amino acids. Here the CDR3 reads CASSILGTGELFF. The CDR3 DNA follows: TGTGCCAGCAGCATCCTCGGCACCGGGGAGCTGTTTTTT.

The chain combines TRBV18 with TRBJ1-5; 9 bases align to TRBD1. The length of the CDR3 is 15 residues. Trimming at V came to 1 base and at J to 2 bases, leaving 0 bases not matched to a gene. The germline V gene encodes CDR1 KGHSH and CDR2 LQKENI. The CDR3 DNA sequence: TGTGCCAGCTCACCACGGACAGGGGGCAATCAGCCCCAGCATTTT. As protein: CASSPRTGGNQPQHF.